A single sample is the source of the 31 T cell receptor delta chains below, sequenced in a study of γδ T cells in repeated Plasmodium falciparum infection. TCRdb reran clone calling via CATT on the multiplex PCR reads. The sample lists 50,000 or so delta-chain clones; 1.6% were seen once. Bulk repertoires came from Vgamma9/Vdelta2+ or Vdelta2-negative gammadelta T cells flow-sorted from PBMC. The source material was gamma-delta T cells from blood. The origin of the receptors is a pool of human donors (malaria-infected and uninfected, not separated).

Notes on this clone: Only one base separates this from a far larger clonotype, so it likely reflects a read error. This same CDR3 is encoded by further DNA sequences in the sample. CDR3 in amino acids: CALGGIGTVTDKLIF. The CDR3 DNA reads as TGTGCTCTTGGAGGGATAGGAACCGTAACCGATAAACTCATCTTT. The V gene is TRDV1, the J gene TRDJ1; D possibly corresponds to TRDD3 (6 bases). The J gene comes from matching the DNA to germline here; TCRdb lacks it. The CDR3 is 15 residues long. Germline V gene sequence: CDR1 TSWWSYY, CDR2 QGS. With 6 bases removed from V and 2 bases from J, the gap between germline ends came to 16 bases.

By sample share, this clone is medium-sized. V gene TRDV1 combines with J gene TRDJ1; 10 bases match TRDD3. Germline V gene lookup returns CDR1 TSWWSYY and CDR2 QGS. The CDR3 loop spans 21 amino acids. V was pared by 0 bases and J by 0 bases, with 16 bases of the junction left unmatched. The CDR3 nucleotides are TGTGCTCTTGGGGAACTTGTACCCCCCCGGGGATGGGGGATACACACCGATAAACTCATCTTT. Its translation: CALGELVPPRGWGIHTDKLIF.

This clone was observed many times. Other DNA sequences in the sample encode the same CDR3. This chain uses TRDV1 with TRDJ1, with 10 bases identical to TRDD3. Germline-derived CDR1 and CDR2 are TSWWSYY and QGS. This CDR3 has 18 residues. The V segment lost 9 bases and the J segment 4 bases; nucleotides outside the gene matches: 20. The CDR3, as DNA: TGTGCTCTCGGTATTCACGACCATGGGGGGGATACGAACGATAAACTCATCTTT. Its translation: CALGIHDHGGDTNDKLIF.

This clone appeared a few times. DNA for the CDR3: TGTGCTCTTGCCCCCCTAAGGGGGGATACGCAGTCCGATAAACTCATCTTT. Its protein is CALAPLRGDTQSDKLIF. The chain combines TRDV1 with TRDJ1, with 10 bases identical to TRDD3. The J gene is absent in TCRdb and was assigned here via DNA matching to germline. The V and J ends lost 7 bases and 3 bases, in that order; junction bases with no gene match: 14. This CDR3 is 17 amino acids long. Germline loops: CDR1 TSWWSYY, CDR2 QGS.

This clone is categorized as medium-sized. Other DNA sequences within the sample encode an identical CDR3. The chain employs TRDV1 and TRDJ1; a weak D match, TRDD3 (6 bases). Trimming pared 1 base from V and 1 base from J, leaving 28 bases between. CDR1 and CDR2 from the germline V gene are TSWWSYY and QGS. This CDR3 has 21 amino acids. Here the CDR3 reads CALGEPHPVPGDLSVTDKLIF. CDR3 nucleotide sequence: TGTGCTCTTGGGGAACCCCATCCTGTCCCGGGGGACCTGTCCGTCACCGATAAACTCATCTTT.

This clone has a count of ten or more. The translation of this DNA and the TCRdb protein of a much larger clone differ at residue 15, probably owing to a read error; the protein shown here is translated from the DNA. V and J are TRDV1 and TRDJ1; TRDD2 might be the D (6 bases). The J gene, not given by TCRdb, was assigned here from a germline match of the nucleotide sequence. This CDR3 contains 20 residues. Trimming took off 1 base at V and 5 bases at J, with 29 bases between the two ends. The germline CDR1 and CDR2 sequences are TSWWSYY and QGS. In nucleotides, the CDR3 is TGTGCTCTTGGGGAACCCCCCCCTTTCCTATTCGGTCATTCCACTGATAAACTCATCTTT. Amino acid sequence: CALGEPPPFLFGHSTDKLIF.

With respect to this clone: This DNA's translation differs at residue 4 from TCRdb's protein, which comes from a much larger clone; a read error is likely, and the protein shown is translated from the DNA. V usage is TRDV1 and J usage is TRDJ1; TRDD3 matches 10 bases. The J gene was missing in TCRdb and was found by matching the end of the DNA to germline. Germline trimming cut 7 bases from V and 1 base from J; bases unmatched to any gene: 24. Germline CDR1 TSWWSYY, CDR2 QGS. The CDR3 sequence is 21 residues long. DNA of the CDR3: TGTGCTCTTGAGGCAGGAGATTCCTACTTCGGGGGATACGGAGGCACCGATAAACTCATCTTT. This encodes CALEAGDSYFGGYGGTDKLIF.

Concerning this clone itself: The protein TCRdb lists belongs to a much larger clone and differs from this DNA's translation at residue 8, which points to a read error; the protein shown is made from the DNA. The genes are TRDV2 and TRDJ1, with TRDD3 identical over 11 bases. TCRdb supplies no J gene; here it was assigned by aligning the nucleotide sequence to germline. This CDR3 has 20 residues. After removal of 0 bases from V and 2 bases from J, the junction contained 16 bases not matched to a gene. Germline-derived CDR1 and CDR2 are GEAIGNYY and EKD. CDR3 amino acids: CACDTVAPLGDRGETDKLIF. DNA of the CDR3: TGTGCCTGTGACACCGTGGCCCCACTGGGGGATAGGGGTGAGACCGATAAACTCATCTTT.

The rearrangement uses TRDV1 and TRDJ1, with 9 nucleotides matching TRDD3. TCRdb leaves out the J gene; it was filled in here by matching the DNA to germline. Trimming took 1 base from V and 7 from J; bases not matched to a gene: 22. CDR3 length equals 20 residues. CDR1 is TSWWSYY and CDR2 is QGS in the germline V gene. The CDR3 sequence: CALGEQGVLRPFRGYVKLIF. CDR3 sequence (DNA): TGTGCTCTTGGGGAACAGGGAGTCCTACGGCCATTTCGGGGATACGTTAAACTCATCTTT.

This clone showed up just a few times. The chain links TRDV2 to TRDJ3; TRDD3 agrees at 9 bases. TCRdb does not report a J gene; here it was assigned by matching the DNA to germline references. Trimming took 4 bases from V and 0 from J; bases not matched to a gene: 9. Germline V lookup: CDR1 GEAIGNYY, CDR2 EKD. This CDR3 is built from 19 residues. This CDR3 reads CACDRTGGPSSWDTRQMFF. CDR3 DNA sequence: TGTGCCTGTGATCGTACTGGGGGACCCAGCTCCTGGGACACCCGACAGATGTTTTTC.

This clone has just a few counts. TCRdb assigns this DNA the protein of a much larger clone, which departs from its translation at residue 10; this likely reflects a read error, and the protein shown comes from translating the DNA. The V and J genes are TRDV3 and TRDJ1; 10 nucleotides line up with TRDD3. TCRdb carries no J gene annotation; the J gene was assigned here by matching the DNA with germline. Germline values: CDR1 TVYSNPD, CDR2 GDNSRS (reference sequence). There are 17 residues in the CDR3. V lost 2 bases, J lost 0 bases, and 12 bases stayed unmatched. CDR3 DNA: TGTGCCTTTTCGGGTGCTACTGGGGGATCGTACACCGATAAACTCATCTTT. The encoded protein is CAFSGATGGSYTDKLIF.

With respect to this clone: TCRdb lists the protein of a much larger clone for this DNA, which differs at residue 5, so this is likely a read error; the protein given here is translated from the DNA itself. The rearrangement joins TRDV1 to TRDJ1; D tentatively fits TRDD2 or TRDD3 (9 bases each). Here the J gene came from matching the DNA to germline, since TCRdb omits it. Between the trimmed V and J ends, which lost 4 bases and 1 base, there was a span of 25 bases. The length of the CDR3 is 19 residues. CDR1 is TSWWSYY and CDR2 is QGS in the germline V gene. The CDR3 DNA sequence: TGTGCTCTTGGGGGCCCTTCCTACGCTGGGGGATTCGCCACCGATAAACTCATCTTT. Protein: CALGGPSYAGGFATDKLIF.

This clone came up a few times. Since a far larger clone is one base different, this is likely a read error. Other DNA sequences from this sample encode an identical CDR3 as well. This chain links TRDV1 with TRDJ1; no reliable D call. Here the J gene was assigned by germline matching of the DNA, as TCRdb has none. This CDR3 is 16 amino acids long. Germline loops: CDR1 TSWWSYY, CDR2 QGS. V lost 6 bases to trimming and J lost 0 bases, with 17 bases between them. CDR3 nucleotides: TGTGCTCTTGGCCCGGAGGCGGGCTCGTACACCGATAAACTCATCTTT. Residues: CALGPEAGSYTDKLIF.

Regarding this clone: A read error likely explains why the TCRdb protein, taken from a much larger clone, differs from this DNA's translation at residue 4; the protein shown is translated from the DNA. The chain combines TRDV1 with TRDJ1; 8 nucleotides match TRDD3. The length of the CDR3 is 16 residues. CDR1 is TSWWSYY and CDR2 is QGS in the germline V gene. CDR3 nucleotides: TGTGCTCTTGTGGAACTGGCCGGTCTACTGGGGGCTAAACTCATCTTT. This encodes CALVELAGLLGAKLIF.

The table lists this clone with many counts. J is TRDJ1 and V is TRDV1, with 10 bases aligning to TRDD3. The CDR3 has 26 residues. After removal of 0 bases from V and 0 bases from J, the junction contained 31 bases not matched to a gene. Germline V gene data show CDR1 as TSWWSYY and CDR2 as QGS. The CDR3 here is CALGELRIGSLLDSGGYPPYTDKLIF. For the CDR3, the DNA is TGTGCTCTTGGGGAACTGAGGATCGGATCGCTACTTGACTCTGGGGGATATCCCCCGTACACCGATAAACTCATCTTT.

This clone was observed many times. The protein recorded in TCRdb matches a much larger clone and deviates from this DNA's translation at residue 13, suggesting a read error; the protein here is obtained by translating the DNA. The chain couples TRDV1 to TRDJ1; TRDD3 matches 10 bases. J gave up 3 bases and V 0 bases, and 10 bases lay outside the gene matches. CDR1 is TSWWSYY and CDR2 is QGS in the germline V gene. The CDR3 spans 18 residues. CDR3 residues: CALGELGLHGGYADKLIF. The CDR3 region has the DNA TGTGCTCTTGGGGAACTTGGATTGCACGGGGGATACGCCGATAAACTCATCTTT.

In its sample, this clone was seen a few times. TCRdb's protein, taken from a much larger clone, differs from this DNA's translation at residue 16, likely owing to a read error; the protein displayed comes from the DNA. The J gene is TRDJ1, the V gene TRDV1, with 9 positions matching TRDD3. The J gene is absent in TCRdb and was assigned here via DNA matching to germline. V shed 0 bases and J 4 bases; nucleotides not matched to a gene: 24. The germline V gene encodes CDR1 TSWWSYY and CDR2 QGS. The length of the CDR3 is 22 residues. The DNA of the CDR3 is TGTGCTCTTGGGGAACTTTCTTACCCCAAACTACTGGGGGACCCTGGGGTCGATAAACTCATCTTT. It encodes CALGELSYPKLLGDPGVDKLIF.

Comments on this clone: This likely traces to a read error, being one base from a far larger clone. Different DNA sequences within this sample yield the same CDR3. The rearrangement joins TRDV3 to TRDJ1; D unresolved. Assignment of the J gene here rests on matching the DNA to germline, because TCRdb gives none. Germline values: CDR1 TVYSNPD, CDR2 GDNSRS (reference sequence). CDR3 length equals 13 residues. Trimming took 2 bases from V and 6 from J, leaving 16 bases between them. This chain's CDR3 is CAFSGLSANKLIF. The CDR3 nucleotides are TGTGCCTTTTCAGGCCTTTCCGCGAATAAACTCATCTTT.

Only a few counts were recorded for this clone. TCRdb's entry gives the protein of a much larger clone, which mismatches this DNA's translation at residue 13, likely from a read error; the protein reported here is translated from the DNA. The chain carries TRDV1 and TRDJ1, with D maybe TRDD1 (6 bases). TCRdb gives no J gene; it was assigned here by matching the DNA to germline. The CDR3 is made up of 21 amino acids. From germline, CDR1 is TSWWSYY and CDR2 QGS. The V end was cut by 5 bases, the J end by 0 bases, with 31 bases between. The CDR3 spells CALGSPPGKYGSRADTDKLIF. The CDR3, as DNA: TGTGCTCTTGGGTCCCCTCCAGGGAAATACGGTTCTAGGGCCGACACCGATAAACTCATCTTT.

This clone occurred a few times. The protein in TCRdb stems from a much larger clone and differs at residue 3 from this DNA's translation, likely a read error; here the protein is translated from the DNA. The chain couples TRDV2 to TRDJ1; TRDD3 matches 8 bases. Since TCRdb gives no J gene, matching the DNA to germline was used here to assign it. CDR1 is GEAIGNYY and CDR2 is EKD in the germline V gene. The CDR3 runs 16 residues. DNA for the CDR3: TGTGCCCGTGACAGTATGGGGGATCCTTCGCGCGATAAACTCATCTTT. As protein: CARDSMGDPSRDKLIF.

In the case of this clone: TCRdb attributes to this sequence the protein of a much larger clone, which differs from the DNA translation at residue 15; a read error is likely, and the protein displayed is translated from the DNA. The V gene corresponds to TRDV1; no J gene was called; the listed D gene, TRDD3, was not tested against the DNA. The CDR3 runs to 17 residues. The germline gives CDR1 TSWWSYY, CDR2 QGS. The CDR3 region has the DNA TGTGCTCTTGGGGGACCTAGCTTAGTGCCGTACACCGATAAACCCATCTTT. This encodes CALGGPSLVPYTDKPIF.

Of note for this clone: The protein that TCRdb holds for this DNA derives from a much larger clone and differs from the translated DNA at residue 17, which likely indicates a read error; the protein shown here is translated from the DNA. The chain carries TRDV1 and TRDJ1; a possible D gene is TRDD2 (6 bases). TCRdb offers no J gene call, so here the DNA was matched to germline to obtain one. Looked up from germline, CDR1 is TSWWSYY and CDR2 is QGS. CDR3 size: 20 residues. CDR3 region: CALGEPPPTKRGLYTDRLIF. As DNA, the CDR3 is TGTGCTCTTGGGGAACCTCCTCCTACGAAGAGGGGTCTGTACACCGATAGACTCATCTTT.

The table lists this clone with a few counts. J is TRDJ3 and V is TRDV2, with 9 bases matching TRDD3. Since TCRdb gives no J gene, matching the DNA to germline was used here to assign it. CDR3 length equals 21 residues. J was trimmed by 2 bases and V by 2 bases; bases with no gene match: 15. From germline, CDR1 is GEAIGNYY and CDR2 EKD. CDR3 residues: CACDNVLGEYPPPWDTRQMFF. Here the CDR3 DNA reads TGTGCCTGTGACAACGTACTGGGGGAATACCCCCCCCCCTGGGACACCCGACAGATGTTTTTC.

This clone was detected a few times. With only one base between it and a far larger clone, this is likely a read error. Other nucleotide sequences from this sample produce the same CDR3. The chain couples TRDV1 to TRDJ1, with 9 bases aligning to TRDD3. The CDR3 consists of 14 residues. V lost 6 bases and J lost 8; bases outside the gene matches: 10. CDR1 is TSWWSYY and CDR2 is QGS in the germline V gene. This chain's CDR3 is CALGFIILGDKLIF. The CDR3, as DNA: TGTGCTCTTGGTTTTATAATACTGGGGGACAAACTCATCTTT.

Turning to this clone: The protein TCRdb gives is from a much larger clone and does not agree with this DNA's translation at residue 9, likely a read error; the protein shown here comes from the DNA. The chain couples TRDV1 to TRDJ1; D assignment may be TRDD2 or TRDD3 (6 bases each). The CDR3 has 17 residues. Trimming shortened V by 2 bases and J by 1 base, and 17 bases separated the two germline ends. Germline V lookup: CDR1 TSWWSYY, CDR2 QGS. In nucleotides, the CDR3 is TGTGCTCTTGGGGAAACGTCCTACCGGGGATCCACCGATAAACTCATCTTT. Its protein is CALGETSYRGSTDKLIF.

This clone was seen repeatedly, ten times or more. TCRdb records a much larger clone's protein for this DNA, with a difference at residue 14 that likely arises from a read error; the protein given is the translation of the DNA. The chain uses TRDV1 and TRDJ1, with a weak D call TRDD3 (6 bases). TCRdb records no J gene; here it was assigned by comparing the DNA to germline. The V gene's germline CDR1 is TSWWSYY and CDR2 QGS. The CDR3 covers 19 residues. V was cut by 0 bases and J by 8 bases, with 28 bases left in between. CDR3 nucleotides: TGTGCTCTTGGGGAACTGCCGAGGCTGGGGTTACTAAACGACCTGAAACTCATCTTT. It yields the protein CALGELPRLGLLNDLKLIF.

This clone was seen more than once but under ten times. A far larger clone is a single base away, which makes a read error likely. Other DNA sequences in the same sample also yield this CDR3. This chain joins TRDV1 and TRDJ1, with D possibly TRDD2 on 5 matching bases. This CDR3 has 21 residues. The germline CDR1 and CDR2 sequences are TSWWSYY and QGS. V lost 0 bases and J 0 bases, leaving 26 bases between the germline ends. The CDR3 DNA is TGTGCTCTTGGGGAACTCTCCTATGATGTGATCCCCTATAAGTACACCGATAAACTCATCTTT. Protein product: CALGELSYDVIPYKYTDKLIF.

For this clone: The protein TCRdb gives is from a much larger clone and does not agree with this DNA's translation at residue 5, likely a read error; the protein shown here comes from the DNA. V gene TRDV1 combines with J gene TRDJ1, with a possible D match to TRDD2 (7 bases). From germline, CDR1 is TSWWSYY and CDR2 QGS. The CDR3 loop spans 21 amino acids. V shed 3 bases and J shed 4 bases, with 33 bases lying between them. Here the CDR3 DNA reads TGTGCTCTTGGGGATGTATTCCTACCCTCAACGCTGGGGATCAATAGCGATAAACTCATCTTT. As protein: CALGDVFLPSTLGINSDKLIF.

This clone came up a few times. TCRdb has a much larger clone's protein, which differs at residue 5 from the translation of this DNA, likely because of a read error; what is shown is the protein translated from the DNA. The rearrangement links TRDV1 to TRDJ1, with 8 bases matching TRDD3. TCRdb is silent on the J gene; assignment here came from matching the DNA to germline. In germline, CDR1 is TSWWSYY, CDR2 QGS. There are 21 residues in the CDR3. Germline trimming cut 4 bases from V and 1 base from J; bases unmatched to any gene: 23. CDR3 sequence: CALGGPGPPLAPLGATDKLIF. The CDR3 DNA reads TGTGCTCTTGGGGGACCCGGCCCTCCCCTGGCACCACTGGGGGCCACCGATAAACTCATCTTT.

A few counts support this clone. TCRdb pairs this DNA with a much larger clone's protein that differs at residue 3, likely a read error; the protein shown was translated from the DNA. The J gene is TRDJ1, the V gene TRDV2; D is uncertain. The J gene was missing in TCRdb and was found by matching the end of the DNA to germline. The CDR3 contains 17 residues. Germline lookup yields CDR1 GEAIGNYY and CDR2 EKD. The CDR3 nucleotides are TGTGCCCGTGACACCTTAGGCTCTAGAATCTACACCGATAAACTCATCTTT. It specifies CARDTLGSRIYTDKLIF.

On this clone itself: TCRdb's entry gives the protein of a much larger clone, which mismatches this DNA's translation at residue 12, likely from a read error; the protein reported here is translated from the DNA. The chain uses TRDV1 and TRDJ1, with 10 bases matching TRDD3. TCRdb leaves out the J gene; it was filled in here by matching the DNA to germline. CDR1 TSWWSYY and CDR2 QGS come from the germline V gene. There are 19 residues in the CDR3. The V and J ends lost 0 bases and 4 bases, in that order; junction bases with no gene match: 14. CDR3 coding DNA: TGTGCTCTTGGGGAACTTCCTCACAACTGGGGGATGTGCAACGATAAACTCATCTTT. Translation gives CALGELPHNWGMCNDKLIF.